The 17 T cell receptor beta chains in this list originate from one sample, sequenced in a study of identifying expanded T cells in peripheral blood. Data came from immunoSEQ multiplex PCR; TCRdb stores just in-frame clones and leaves some out. The sample lists tens of thousands of clones, about 87% occurring once. The sample was blood. Every receptor here comes from a person aged 18-69 years in good health.

This rearrangement joins TRBV7-8 to TRBJ2-6, with 12 bases matching TRBD1. CDR1 SGHVS and CDR2 FQNEAQ come from the germline V gene. The CDR3 is 17 residues long. The V segment lost 4 bases and the J segment 2 bases; nucleotides outside the gene matches: 3. This CDR3 reads CASSYRDRGPGANVLTF. CDR3 DNA: TGTGCCAGCAGCTACCGGGACAGGGGGCCTGGGGCCAACGTCCTGACTTTC.

The chain joins TRBV5-5 to TRBJ2-2; 9 bases fit TRBD1. Germline CDR1 and CDR2: SGHKS and YYEKEE (reference sequence). The CDR3 consists of 16 residues. Germline trimming cut 6 bases from V and 6 bases from J; bases unmatched to any gene: 12. The CDR3 region is CASIPQGTGLAGELFF. CDR3 nucleotides: TGTGCCAGCATTCCCCAGGGGACAGGGTTGGCCGGGGAGCTGTTTTTT.

The gene calls are TRBV9 and TRBJ2-7; possibly TRBD1 or TRBD2 for D (5 bases each). CDR1 and CDR2 (germline): SGDLS, YYNGEE. Deletions cut 5 bases from V and 4 bases from J, with 16 bases between. This CDR3 spans 14 amino acids. The CDR3 here is CASSPTERLYEQYF. The CDR3 DNA reads TGTGCCAGCAGTCCGACAGAGCGGTTATACGAGCAGTACTTC.

The rearrangement uses TRBV7-6 and TRBJ2-5; D gene uncertain. Per germline, CDR1 SGHVS and CDR2 FNYEAQ. V was clipped by 3 bases and J by 1 base, with 6 bases between them. The CDR3 has 13 amino acids. CDR3 amino acids: CASSLGSQETQYF. CDR3 nucleotides: TGTGCCAGCAGCTTGGGCAGCCAAGAGACCCAGTACTTC.

The chain uses TRBV5-4 and TRBJ1-1; TRBD1 is a possible D gene (5 bases). V dropped 0 bases and J dropped 5 bases, with 14 bases sitting between them. CDR1 is SGHNT and CDR2 is YYREEE in the germline V gene (reference sequence). This CDR3 has 15 amino acids. CDR3 sequence reads: CASSLGGVVKTEAFF. The CDR3 nucleotides are TGTGCCAGCAGCTTGGGGGGGGTGGTCAAAACTGAAGCTTTCTTT.

The chain employs TRBV5-1 and TRBJ2-5; 9 positions agree with TRBD1. The V segment lost 2 bases and the J segment 4 bases; nucleotides outside the gene matches: 3. The V gene's germline CDR1 is SGHRS and CDR2 YFSETQ. This CDR3 is 14 amino acids long. This chain's CDR3 is CASSFRTGAETQYF. CDR3 in DNA: TGCGCCAGCAGCTTTCGGACAGGGGCAGAGACCCAGTACTTC. The whole variable domain, remainder taken from reference TRBV5-1 and TRBJ2-5, is KAGVTQTPRYLIKTRGQQVTLSCSPISGHRSVSWYQQTPGQGLQFLFEYFSETQRNKGNFPGRFSGRQFSNSRSEMNVSTLELGDSALYLCASSFRTGAETQYFGPGTRLLVL.

This chain uses TRBV4-2 with TRBJ2-5, with 9 nucleotides matching TRBD1. The CDR3 contains 17 residues. V lost 5 bases and J lost 1; bases outside the gene matches: 11. Germline V lookup: CDR1 LGHNA, CDR2 YNFKEQ. The CDR3 sequence: CASSLAPGTGTQETQYF. CDR3 DNA sequence: TGTGCCAGCAGCTTGGCCCCCGGGACAGGGACCCAAGAGACCCAGTACTTC.

This chain connects TRBV7-3 to TRBJ1-2; 7 nucleotides agree with TRBD1. CDR1 and CDR2 (germline): SGHTA, FQGTGA. The CDR3 is 17 residues long. V lost 5 bases to trimming and J lost 5 bases; unmatched junction nucleotides: 17. The CDR3 region has the DNA TGTGCCAGCAGCCCCTCGGGACAGATCGGAGTTGGGTATGGCTACACCTTC. Its protein is CASSPSGQIGVGYGYTF.

V is TRBV15 and J is TRBJ1-2; TRBD1 is a possible D gene (6 bases). The germline V and J ends were trimmed by 5 bases and 3 bases, with 10 bases remaining between them. Germline CDR1 LNHNV, CDR2 YYDKDF (reference sequence). CDR3 size: 13 residues. The CDR3 loop reads CATSGQGHYGYTF. For the CDR3, the DNA is TGTGCCACCAGCGGTCAGGGGCACTATGGCTACACCTTC. Full variable domain (rest looked up from reference TRBV15 and TRBJ1-2): DAMVIQNPRYQVTQFGKPVTLSCSQTLNHNVMYWYQQKSSQAPKLLFHYYDKDFNNEADTPDNFQSRRPNTSFCFLDIRSPGLGDTAMYLCATSGQGHYGYTFGSGTRLTVV.

The V call is TRBV27, the J call TRBJ1-1; D call uncertain. Trimming left V 5 bases short and J 2 bases short, with 12 bases between. The germline gives CDR1 MNHEY, CDR2 SMNVEV (reference sequence). CDR3 length: 14 residues. Here the CDR3 DNA reads TGTGCCAGCAGTATGATGTCGCGCAACACTGAAGCTTTCTTT. It specifies CASSMMSRNTEAFF.

This clone has only a few counts. The chain joins TRBV7-8 to TRBJ1-5; D might be TRBD1 (6 bases). The V and J ends lost 5 bases and 6 bases respectively, with 17 bases between them. The CDR3 has 15 amino acids. The germline gives CDR1 SGHVS, CDR2 FQNEAQ. The CDR3 DNA follows: TGTGCCAGCAGCACCACAGGGAAGGGCAGTCAGCCCCAGCATTTT. Its translation: CASSTTGKGSQPQHF.

On this clone itself: This sample includes further DNA sequences coding for the same CDR3. V gene TRBV28 combines with J gene TRBJ1-5; maybe TRBD1 (5 bases). The CDR3 sequence is 16 residues long. Deletions cut 1 base from V and 1 base from J, with 11 bases between. Germline V gene data show CDR1 as MDHEN and CDR2 as SYDVKM. CDR3 in amino acids: CASSLSPGGSNQPQHF. The CDR3 bases are TGTGCCAGCAGTTTATCGCCGGGGGGGAGCAATCAGCCCCAGCATTTT.

V usage is TRBV5-1 and J usage is TRBJ2-1; 11 positions agree with TRBD2. V shed 1 base and J 6 bases; nucleotides not matched to a gene: 3. The germline V gene encodes CDR1 SGHRS and CDR2 YFSETQ. CDR3 length: 15 residues. DNA of the CDR3: TGCGCCAGCAGCTTGTCCCTAGCGGGAGGCAATGAGCAGTTCTTC. It yields the protein CASSLSLAGGNEQFF.

This clone was found a few times. The chain links TRBV7-8 to TRBJ2-1; TRBD2 aligns across 11 bases. J lost 6 bases, V lost 5 bases, and 15 bases had no gene match. CDR1 and CDR2 from the germline V gene are SGHVS and FQNEAQ. This CDR3 is built from 18 residues. CDR3 in DNA: TGTGCCAGCAGCCCAGGACTAGCGGGCCCCATCGGGGGCAATGAGCAGTTCTTC. Translated, it gives CASSPGLAGPIGGNEQFF.

The chain recombines TRBV6-5 with TRBJ2-6; no clear D. There are 15 residues in the CDR3. V was clipped by 6 bases and J by 0 bases, with 9 bases between them. The germline V gene encodes CDR1 MNHEY and CDR2 SVGAGI. The CDR3 DNA sequence: TGTGCCAGCAGCTTATCTGACTCTGGGGCCAACGTCCTGACTTTC. Translating it yields CASSLSDSGANVLTF.

The chain links TRBV6-1 to TRBJ2-7; tentative D call: TRBD1 (6 bases). V dropped 5 bases and J dropped 4 bases, with 12 bases sitting between them. Per germline, CDR1 MNHNS and CDR2 SASEGT. The CDR3 is 13 residues long. The CDR3 reads CASSSQGLYEQYF. Here the CDR3 DNA reads TGTGCCAGCAGTTCTCAGGGGTTGTACGAGCAGTACTTC.

This chain links TRBV2 with TRBJ2-7; 7 bases align to TRBD2. The J segment lost 0 bases and the V segment lost 6 bases, leaving 5 bases of the junction unmatched. Per the germline V gene, CDR1 is SNHLY and CDR2 is FYNNEI. The CDR3 length is 14 residues. CDR3 protein: CASSASGFSYEQYF. The CDR3 DNA follows: TGTGCCAGCAGCGCTAGCGGATTCTCCTACGAGCAGTACTTC.